This T cell receptor (beta chain) originates from a study of early T cells in non-severe SARS-CoV-2 infection. A remark on this clonotype: A much bigger clone sits one base away, suggesting this may be a read error.

Germline CDR1 and CDR2: DFQATT and SNEGSKA (reference sequence). With 7 bases clipped from V and 2 bases from J, the junction kept 14 bases outside the gene matches. The CDR3 extends over 15 amino acids. TCRdb reprocessed the 5' RACE reads with MiXCR, giving one entry per CDR3 protein. Seen here are about 40,000 distinct CDR3 sequences, roughly 7.9% observed once, and the top ten hold about an eighth. The material was whole blood, obtained at baseline. The clonotype comes from an adult who was a healthcare worker with PCR-confirmed SARS-CoV-2 infection or an uninfected control (not recorded which). The chain links TRBV20-1 to TRBJ2-7; 7 nucleotides match TRBD2. The CDR3 DNA follows: TGCAGTGATAGTACCCAGCGGGGTAGTACCTACGAGCAGTACTTC. The encoded protein is CSDSTQRGSTYEQYF.